The 22 T cell receptor beta chains listed next were all sequenced from one sample in a study of memory CD4+ T cells and cytomegalovirus serostatus (dated by TCRdb to the late 2010s). Single viable CD3+CD4+CD8-CD45RO+ cells were sorted as memory CD4+ T cells on a FACSAria II. Libraries came from the immunoSEQ multiplex PCR assay. What TCRdb holds here is the immuneACCESS table cut down to in-frame rearrangements. Part of the clones is not present; checked against another copy, under half of the missing clones reflect an unresolved V gene, and the others are unexplained. A total of about 44,000 clones appear in this sample, roughly three quarters of them only once. Jointly, the top ten make up around 1.1% of the sample. Sequenced material: memory CD4+ T cells from blood. All receptors come from an adult in good health and CMV-seronegative.

The CDR3 sequence is CASSYRQAGTGELFF. CDR3 in DNA: TGTGCCAGCAGCTATAGACAGGCAGGGACCGGGGAGCTGTTTTTT. The V gene is TRBV9, the J gene TRBJ2-2; D possibly corresponds to TRBD1 (6 bases). V lost 4 bases to trimming and J lost 5 bases, with 15 bases between them. Looked up from germline, CDR1 is SGDLS and CDR2 is YYNGEE. CDR3 size: 15 residues.

This clone is labeled medium-sized. J is TRBJ1-2 and V is TRBV4-3; D is undetermined. Looked up from germline, CDR1 is LGHNA and CDR2 is YSLEER. V dropped 0 bases and J dropped 8 bases, with 13 bases sitting between them. This CDR3 region has 14 residues. DNA for the CDR3: TGCGCCAGCAGCCAAGATCGGGGAGATAGGGGCTACACCTTC. Protein: CASSQDRGDRGYTF.

The rearrangement joins TRBV7-6 to TRBJ1-2; D ambiguous. V shed 4 bases and J shed 4 bases, with 7 bases lying between them. Germline V gene sequence: CDR1 SGHVS, CDR2 FNYEAQ. The CDR3 sequence is 12 residues long. The CDR3 DNA follows: TGTGCCAGCAGCTCGATCGGCTATGGCTACACCTTC. It encodes CASSSIGYGYTF.

The chain carries TRBV9 and TRBJ1-6; maybe TRBD1 (5 bases). CDR3 size: 16 residues. V lost 0 bases to trimming and J lost 7 bases, with 14 bases between them. CDR1 and CDR2 (germline): SGDLS, YYNGEE. The CDR3 DNA follows: TGTGCCAGCAGCGTAGAAGACAGACTACTGAATTCACCCCTCCACTTT. This encodes CASSVEDRLLNSPLHF.

The chain is built from TRBV2 and TRBJ2-2; perhaps TRBD2 as D (5 bases). Trimming shortened V by 7 bases and J by 1 base, and 13 bases separated the two germline ends. Germline loops: CDR1 SNHLY, CDR2 FYNNEI. This CDR3 is built from 15 residues. The CDR3 loop is CASKGGSGNTGELFF. The CDR3 bases are TGTGCCAGCAAAGGTGGCAGCGGGAACACCGGGGAGCTGTTTTTT.

A remark on this clone: At one end, the junction sequence differs from germline, possibly due to a read error. CDR3 bases: TGTGCTAGCAGCCCAAAACTAGCGGCTAGAGTCGATGAGCAGTTCTTC. Amino acid sequence: CASSPKLAARVDEQFF. The chain recombines TRBV7-7 with TRBJ2-1; 8 bases are a match to TRBD2. This CDR3 is 16 amino acids long. Germline V gene lookup returns CDR1 SSHAT and CDR2 FNYEAQ (reference sequence).

The chain links TRBV10-1 to TRBJ2-1; TRBD1 is a possible D gene (5 bases). CDR3 length: 12 amino acids. V lost 6 bases and J lost 4, with 7 bases in between. Looked up from germline, CDR1 is WNHNN and CDR2 is SYGVQD (reference sequence). CDR3 protein: CASSRDYNEQFF. Written as DNA, the CDR3 is TGCGCCAGCAGCAGGGATTACAATGAGCAGTTCTTC.

This clone was recorded once. The rearrangement joins TRBV11-2 to TRBJ2-2; the D gene is possibly TRBD2 (6 bases). Germline V gives CDR1 SGHAT, CDR2 FQNNGV. This CDR3 comprises 19 residues. V was trimmed by 2 bases and J by 0 bases, leaving 19 bases between them. The CDR3 spells CASSLSHGGLSANTGELFF. CDR3 coding DNA: TGTGCCAGCAGCTTATCCCATGGGGGACTTTCGGCGAACACCGGGGAGCTGTTTTTT.

This sequence joins TRBV7-9 and TRBJ2-7, with D perhaps matching TRBD2 (7 bases). This CDR3 contains 15 residues. The germline V gene has CDR1 SEHNR and CDR2 FQNEAQ (reference sequence). Trimming left V 5 bases short and J 5 bases short, with 19 bases between. CDR3 protein: CASSPRGASLHEQYF. In DNA form, the CDR3 reads TGTGCCAGCAGCCCTCGGGGGGCTAGTTTGCACGAGCAGTACTTC.

This clone was seen a single time. This chain links TRBV5-4 with TRBJ2-2; D not resolved. The germline V gene has CDR1 SGHNT and CDR2 YYREEE (reference sequence). This CDR3 has 14 amino acids. Trimming stripped 4 bases from V and 4 bases from J, with 11 bases between. The CDR3 here is CASSRGVGTGELFF. CDR3 DNA: TGTGCCAGCAGCCGCGGCGTTGGCACCGGGGAGCTGTTTTTT.

This clone was detected only once. V is TRBV12-5 and J is TRBJ2-3; D remains unclear. V was trimmed by 7 bases and J by 0 bases, leaving 11 bases between them. CDR1 is LGHNT and CDR2 is FRNRAP in the germline V gene. The CDR3 is 14 amino acids. The CDR3: CASATDASTDTQYF. CDR3 bases: TGTGCTAGTGCCACGGATGCTAGCACAGATACGCAGTATTTT.

With regard to this clone: Germline is not matched at one junction end, which may reflect a read error. CDR3 region: CTSSRDATLSEQYF. The DNA of the CDR3 is TGTACCAGCAGCCGCGATGCGACTCTGAGCGAGCAGTACTTC. The chain recombines TRBV11-2 with TRBJ2-7; D is uncertain. The CDR3 is 14 amino acids. Looked up from germline, CDR1 is SGHAT and CDR2 is FQNNGV. Full variable domain (remainder filled in from reference TRBV11-2 and TRBJ2-7): EAGVAQSPRYKIIEKRQSVAFWCNPISGHATLYWYQQILGQGPKLLIQFQNNGVVDDSQLPKDRFSAERLKGVDSTLKIQPAKLEDSAVYLCTSSRDATLSEQYFGPGTRLTVT.

The J gene is TRBJ2-7, the V gene TRBV9, with TRBD2 identical over 8 bases. Per germline, CDR1 SGDLS and CDR2 YYNGEE. The CDR3 extends over 15 amino acids. V lost 0 bases and J lost 3; bases outside the gene matches: 5. The CDR3 region is CASSVGVSGIYEQYF. The CDR3 coding sequence is TGTGCCAGCAGCGTAGGGGTTAGCGGGATCTACGAGCAGTACTTC.

The count of this clone is one. The chain employs TRBV7-2 and TRBJ2-7, with 7 positions matching TRBD2. Germline-derived CDR1 and CDR2 are SGHTA and FQGNSA. The V segment lost 1 base and the J segment 7 bases; nucleotides outside the gene matches: 13. The CDR3 has 16 residues. The CDR3 sequence: CASSLVSGTVGSEQYF. The DNA for the CDR3 is TGTGCCAGCAGCTTAGTAAGCGGGACGGTCGGCTCGGAGCAGTACTTC.

The chain links TRBV7-6 to TRBJ2-2, with 10 bases lining up with TRBD2. V dropped 5 bases and J dropped 5; count of bases not matched to a gene: 5. From germline, CDR1 is SGHVS and CDR2 FNYEAQ. This CDR3 has 15 amino acids. This CDR3 reads CASSLVTSGTGELFF. The CDR3 nucleotides are TGTGCCAGCAGCCTTGTGACTAGCGGGACCGGGGAGCTGTTTTTT.

The chain couples TRBV18 to TRBJ2-2; the match to TRBD2 covers 9 bases. The V gene end was trimmed by 1 base and the J gene end by 1 base; junction bases not matched to a gene: 4. The CDR3 runs 17 residues. The V gene's germline CDR1 is KGHSH and CDR2 LQKENI. The CDR3 nucleotides read TGTGCCAGCTCACCACTGGCGGGAGGGATGAACACCGGGGAGCTGTTTTTT. Translation: CASSPLAGGMNTGELFF.

There are a few counts of this clone. The rearrangement links TRBV9 to TRBJ2-7; 14 positions agree with TRBD2. The CDR3 runs 15 residues. J was trimmed by 5 bases and V by 2 bases; bases with no gene match: 3. Germline V CDR1 and CDR2: SGDLS, YYNGEE. CDR3 residues: CASSVGLAGANEQYF. CDR3 nucleotides: TGTGCCAGCAGCGTGGGACTAGCGGGAGCGAACGAGCAGTACTTC.

The CDR3 spells CASSRTVQETQYF. The DNA for the CDR3 is TGCGCCAGCAGCCGGACAGTGCAAGAGACCCAGTACTTC. The chain employs TRBV5-1 and TRBJ2-5; a possible D gene is TRBD1 (6 bases). The germline CDR1 and CDR2 sequences are SGHRS and YFSETQ. V lost 4 bases and J 2 bases, leaving 9 bases between the germline ends. This CDR3 is 13 amino acids long.

This chain connects TRBV11-2 to TRBJ2-5; 9 bases line up with TRBD2. The ends lost 5 bases at V and 3 bases at J; junction bases unmatched: 7. Germline values: CDR1 SGHAT, CDR2 FQNNGV. The length of the CDR3 is 15 residues. The CDR3 here is CASSVRIAGEETQYF. CDR3 nucleotides: TGTGCCAGCAGCGTAAGGATAGCGGGGGAAGAGACCCAGTACTTC.

This clone was counted a few times. This chain links TRBV29-1 with TRBJ2-7, with unresolved D. Germline values: CDR1 SQVTM, CDR2 ANQGSEA. The V end was cut by 6 bases, the J end by 0 bases, with 12 bases between. The length of the CDR3 is 13 residues. CDR3 sequence (DNA): TGCAGCGTGTGGACCGCCGACTCCTACGAGCAGTACTTC. Protein sequence: CSVWTADSYEQYF.

V usage is TRBV2 and J usage is TRBJ1-1; TRBD1 matches 8 bases. CDR1 SNHLY and CDR2 FYNNEI come from the germline V gene. The CDR3 is 20 residues long. Trimming took 6 bases from V and 1 from J; bases not matched to a gene: 22. The CDR3 reads CASRQRAGGTGGFGNTEAFF. CDR3 nucleotides: TGTGCCAGCAGACAGAGGGCAGGGGGCACGGGCGGCTTTGGGAACACTGAAGCTTTCTTT. The entire variable domain, with the rest obtained from reference TRBV2 and TRBJ1-1, is as follows: EPEVTQTPSHQVTQMGQEVILRCVPISNHLYFYWYRQILGQKVEFLVSFYNNEISEKSEIFDDQFSVERPDGSNFTLKIRSTKLEDSAMYFCASRQRAGGTGGFGNTEAFFGQGTRLTVV.

V usage is TRBV19 and J usage is TRBJ2-5; D is unclear. Trimming left V 4 bases short and J 2 bases short, with 8 bases between. Germline-derived CDR1 and CDR2 are LNHDA and SQIVND (reference sequence). This CDR3 spans 13 amino acids. As DNA, the CDR3 is TGTGCCAGTAGTAATGTAAAGCAAGAGACCCAGTACTTC. Its translation is CASSNVKQETQYF.